Shown below are 25 T cell receptor beta chains from a single sample sequenced in a study of blood T cell repertoires in COVID-19. This table comes from immunoSEQ multiplex PCR, and its TCRdb copy is limited to in-frame clones, with some not included. The profile shows around 250,000 clones, approximately 90% of them singletons. Material for sequencing was PBMCs or T cells enriched from blood (not recorded which). These receptors all come from a woman aged 30 to 39 with acute COVID-19.

This rearrangement joins TRBV12-2 to TRBJ1-3; the D call TRBD1 from the table was never checked on the DNA. TRBV12-2 is termed a pseudogene. The CDR3 totals 18 residues. Written as DNA, the CDR3 is TGTGCAAGTCGCTTAGCGTCCGGACACCGAAACTCTGGAAACACCATATATTTT. This gives the protein CASRLASGHRNSGNTIYF.

The gene calls are TRBV29-1 and TRBJ2-7; 7 positions match TRBD2. Germline assignment: CDR1 SQVTM and CDR2 ANQGSEA. The CDR3 sequence is 13 residues long. V gave up 6 bases and J gave up 1 base; unmatched junction bases: 6. CDR3 DNA: TGCAGCGTACTAGGGACTAATTCCTACGAGCAGTACTTC. It specifies CSVLGTNSYEQYF.

V and J are TRBV28 and TRBJ1-2; 12 bases fit TRBD1. Per germline, CDR1 MDHEN and CDR2 SYDVKM. The CDR3 has 17 amino acids. Trimming removed 5 bases from V and 7 bases from J; junction bases left unmatched: 14. CDR3 amino acids: CASSPSKGDRGLGGYTF. DNA for the CDR3: TGTGCCAGCAGTCCATCCAAAGGGGACAGGGGGCTCGGTGGCTACACCTTC.

This chain joins TRBV13 and TRBJ2-3; possibly TRBD2 for D (5 bases). This CDR3 is built from 17 residues. Trimming removed 4 bases from V and 5 bases from J, with 22 bases in between. The germline V gene encodes CDR1 PRHDT and CDR2 FYEKMQ (reference sequence). The CDR3 DNA follows: TGTGCCAGCAGCTCCCTTGGTAGCGCGCAAATAATAGATACGCAGTATTTT. Amino acid sequence: CASSSLGSAQIIDTQYF.

This chain uses TRBV27 with TRBJ1-2; D remains ambiguous. Germline CDR1 reads MNHEY; CDR2 reads SMNVEV (reference sequence). CDR3 length equals 11 residues. V was trimmed by 6 bases and J by 5 bases, leaving 7 bases between them. The CDR3 region is CASRSLYGYTF. The CDR3 DNA sequence: TGTGCCAGCAGGAGTCTTTATGGCTACACCTTC.

This chain links TRBV11-2 with TRBJ2-1; 9 positions match TRBD2. This CDR3 has 15 residues. With V trimmed by 5 bases and J by 7 bases, 9 bases remained unmatched. CDR1 SGHAT and CDR2 FQNNGV come from the germline V gene. CDR3 nucleotide sequence: TGTGCCAGCAGCACTGCTCCTAGCGGGGCGAATGAGCAGTTCTTC. This translates into CASSTAPSGANEQFF.

V is TRBV28 and J is TRBJ1-5; 7 positions match TRBD1. CDR1 is MDHEN, CDR2 SYDVKM, per germline. The J segment lost 4 bases and the V segment lost 6 bases, leaving 9 bases of the junction unmatched. The CDR3 consists of 15 residues. The CDR3 coding sequence is TGTGCCAGCAGCTCAGACAGGGTCGTTAATCAGCCCCAGCATTTT. It is translated as CASSSDRVVNQPQHF.

The gene calls are TRBV18 and TRBJ2-3, with 7 positions matching TRBD2. With 8 bases clipped from V and 2 bases from J, the junction kept 7 bases outside the gene matches. This CDR3 comprises 14 residues. Looked up from germline, CDR1 is KGHSH and CDR2 is LQKENI. CDR3 residues: CASQKAGNTDTQYF. The CDR3 DNA follows: TGTGCCAGCCAGAAAGCGGGAAACACAGATACGCAGTATTTT.

The chain has TRBV29-1 and TRBJ1-1, with 10 bases that match TRBD1. Germline V gives CDR1 SQVTM, CDR2 ANQGSEA. Losses at the gene ends were 4 bases for V and 1 base for J; bases not matched to a gene: 0. The CDR3 runs to 13 residues. As DNA, the CDR3 is TGCAGCGTTGGGGACAGGGGGAACACTGAAGCTTTCTTT. Residues: CSVGDRGNTEAFF.

The chain uses TRBV4-2 and TRBJ2-3; 11 nucleotides agree with TRBD1. Germline V gene data show CDR1 as LGHNA and CDR2 as YNFKEQ. This CDR3 region has 14 residues. Unmatched junction bases numbered 5, after V lost 4 bases and J lost 8 bases. In DNA form, the CDR3 reads TGTGCCAGCAGCCGGGGACAGGGGGAGGGTACGCAGTATTTT. This encodes CASSRGQGEGTQYF.

This clone was observed a few times. In DNA, the CDR3 is TGTGCCAGCAGCTTTTTATCCGGGACTAGTGGGAACACCGGGGAGCTGTTTTTT. As protein: CASSFLSGTSGNTGELFF. The J gene is TRBJ2-2, the V gene TRBV7-2; the match to TRBD2 covers 8 bases. The V gene's germline CDR1 is SGHTA and CDR2 FQGNSA. Trimming cost V 3 bases and J 1 base; bases outside gene matches: 10. The CDR3 loop spans 18 amino acids.

This clone was detected only once. V gene TRBV4-1 combines with J gene TRBJ1-3, with no clear D. Germline CDR1 is MGHRA and CDR2 is YSYEKL. Trimming cost V 0 bases and J 0 bases, with 15 bases left between them. The CDR3 covers 18 residues. The CDR3 reads CASSQDVSNSYSGNTIYF. The CDR3 coding sequence is TGCGCCAGCAGCCAAGATGTATCAAACTCTTACTCTGGAAACACCATATATTTT.

The chain has TRBV5-3 and TRBJ1-2; 7 bases agree with TRBD1. TRBV5-3 belongs to the ORF category, with a function that is uncertain. The CDR3 totals 16 residues. V trimming: 0 bases; J trimming: 2 bases; junction bases outside the gene matches: 7. The DNA for the CDR3 is TGTGCCAGAAGCTTGGTTGGACAGGCTGGCAACTATGGCTACACCTTC. It specifies CARSLVGQAGNYGYTF.

The chain links TRBV6-5 to TRBJ2-7, with 7 bases matching TRBD1. Germline loops: CDR1 MNHEY, CDR2 SVGAGI. V was clipped by 5 bases and J by 5 bases; unmatched bases: 3. The CDR3 totals 12 residues. The CDR3 sequence: CASSTTGNEQYF. CDR3 coding DNA: TGTGCCAGCAGTACGACAGGGAACGAGCAGTACTTC.

This chain links TRBV28 with TRBJ1-5; TRBD1 matches at 7 bases. Germline V gene sequence: CDR1 MDHEN, CDR2 SYDVKM. The CDR3 runs to 16 residues. The junction had 11 bases not matched to a gene; V was cut back by 6 bases and J by 3 bases. Written as DNA, the CDR3 is TGTGCCAGCAGCCCTACCACAGGGGCCGACAATCAGCCCCAGCATTTT. Residues: CASSPTTGADNQPQHF.

This clone was detected only a few times. The chain combines TRBV5-6 with TRBJ2-1; 8 nucleotides line up with TRBD2. The CDR3 runs to 18 residues. Germline V gene lookup returns CDR1 SGHDT and CDR2 YYEEEE. The V segment lost 4 bases and the J segment 3 bases; nucleotides outside the gene matches: 15. CDR3 coding DNA: TGTGCCAGCAGCGGAATTAGCGGGATAGCGTGGAACTACAATGAGCAGTTCTTC. This encodes CASSGISGIAWNYNEQFF.

The genes are TRBV24-1 and TRBJ1-5; D may be TRBD1 (6 bases). Germline CDR1 is KGHDR and CDR2 is SFDVKD. V lost 2 bases and J lost 2, with 9 bases in between. This CDR3 is 15 amino acids long. CDR3 protein: CATSDSRTGNQPQHF. The CDR3 region has the DNA TGTGCCACCAGTGATTCCCGGACAGGCAATCAGCCCCAGCATTTT.

The chain couples TRBV27 to TRBJ2-7; 7 nucleotides agree with TRBD2. The CDR3 has 13 amino acids. The germline gives CDR1 MNHEY, CDR2 SMNVEV (reference sequence). V shed 10 bases, J shed 6 bases, and the junction held 12 bases outside the gene matches. CDR3 amino acids: CATTHGGSCEQYF. The CDR3 bases are TGTGCCACCACTCATGGCGGGAGTTGCGAGCAGTACTTC.

The CDR3 nucleotides are TGTGCCAGCAGTTACCCCGGGACTCCGGGATTTCAGTACTTC. It translates to CASSYPGTPGFQYF. The chain recombines TRBV5-4 with TRBJ2-4; D perhaps matches TRBD2 (6 bases). V was pared by 5 bases and J by 11 bases, with 20 bases between. The CDR3 length is 14 residues. Germline CDR1 SGHNT, CDR2 YYREEE (reference sequence).

This clone was detected a few times. The chain joins TRBV28 to TRBJ2-7; 9 bases agree with TRBD2. This CDR3 has 14 amino acids. The germline V gene encodes CDR1 MDHEN and CDR2 SYDVKM. The J segment lost 2 bases and the V segment lost 5 bases, leaving 4 bases of the junction unmatched. CDR3 region: CASSRTSVTYEQYF. Written as DNA, the CDR3 is TGTGCCAGCAGTCGGACTAGCGTAACCTACGAGCAGTACTTC.

CDR3 sequence reads: CASSPSRGENQPQHF. Written as DNA, the CDR3 is TGTGCCAGTAGTCCCAGCAGGGGGGAAAATCAGCCCCAGCATTTT. The chain carries TRBV19 and TRBJ1-5; TRBD1 agrees at 7 bases. The germline V gene encodes CDR1 LNHDA and CDR2 SQIVND (reference sequence). V lost 5 bases and J lost 4; bases outside the gene matches: 8. The CDR3 extends over 15 amino acids.

The chain couples TRBV29-1 to TRBJ1-2; the D is unclear. With 0 bases removed from V and 0 bases from J, the gap between germline ends came to 5 bases. Looked up from germline, CDR1 is SQVTM and CDR2 is ANQGSEA. This CDR3 is built from 13 residues. The CDR3 region has the DNA TGCAGCGTTGAAGACGGAGCTAACTATGGCTACACCTTC. Encoded protein: CSVEDGANYGYTF.

This clone was observed a few times. The CDR3 DNA sequence: TGTGCCAGCAGCTTAGGACAGAGCAATCAGCCCCAGCATTTT. Its protein is CASSLGQSNQPQHF. V is TRBV11-2 and J is TRBJ1-5; weak D call: TRBD1 (5 bases). The V end lost 1 base, the J end lost 1 base, and 5 bases lay between the germline ends. The CDR3 is 14 residues long. From germline, CDR1 is SGHAT and CDR2 FQNNGV. The variable domain in full, completed from reference TRBV11-2 and TRBJ1-5, reads EAGVAQSPRYKIIEKRQSVAFWCNPISGHATLYWYQQILGQGPKLLIQFQNNGVVDDSQLPKDRFSAERLKGVDSTLKIQPAKLEDSAVYLCASSLGQSNQPQHFGDGTRLSIL.

The CDR3, as DNA: TGTGCCAGCAGCTTGGGTAGCGCCGGGGCCAACGTCCTGACTTTC. This gives the protein CASSLGSAGANVLTF. The chain combines TRBV5-6 with TRBJ2-6, with D possibly matching TRBD2 (5 bases). V was cut by 0 bases and J by 4 bases, with 8 bases left in between. The CDR3 sequence is 15 residues long. Germline CDR1 and CDR2: SGHDT and YYEEEE. Combining the CDR3 with reference TRBV5-6 and TRBJ2-6 gives the whole variable domain DAGVTQSPTHLIKTRGQQVTLRCSPKSGHDTVSWYQQALGQGPQFIFQYYEEEERQRGNFPDRFSGHQFPNYSSELNVNALLLGDSALYLCASSLGSAGANVLTFGAGSRLTVL.

The CDR3 DNA reads TGCGCCAGCAGCTTGGAAATAGCGGCTAACTACGAGCAGTACTTC. Its translation: CASSLEIAANYEQYF. The gene calls are TRBV5-1 and TRBJ2-7; maybe TRBD2 (6 bases). Germline CDR1 and CDR2: SGHRS and YFSETQ. This CDR3 comprises 15 residues. V lost 0 bases and J 3 bases, leaving 13 bases between the germline ends.